A selection of T cell receptor beta chains follows, all from one sample in a study of vaccination effects on CD4 cells after COVID-19. These receptors have no known antigen. Libraries were prepared by immunoSEQ multiplex PCR; TCRdb keeps only in-frame clonotypes and omits some of them. Of 20,000 to 25,000 clones listed, around 72% are singletons. Here the sequenced sample was CD4+ T cells from PBMCs cultured with HCoV-NL63 spike peptides, taken before COVID-19 vaccination. Every receptor here comes from a human donor who received a COVID-19 vaccine. Both conserved end residues are part of each CDR3. Each record gives: V gene, J gene, clone size, D gene, CDR3 DNA, CDR3 protein. D genes are given only for firm matches. Part of the rows lack a size; the others show once, few, many or a class for expanded clones.

TRBV24-1,TRBJ2-5,NA,NA,TGTGCCACCAGTGGCCGCCCATTAGGGGGGATGCTACAAGAGACCCAGTACTTC,CATSGRPLGGMLQETQYF
TRBV4-1,TRBJ1-3,NA,NA,TGCGCCAGCAGCCAAGATGCGGGTAACTCTGGAAACACCATATATTTT,CASSQDAGNSGNTIYF
TRBV25-1,TRBJ2-1,NA,NA,TGTGCCAGCAGTGATGCCAAGGGGCATTCCCTTTACAATGAGCAGTTCTTC,CASSDAKGHSLYNEQFF
TRBV3-1/TRBV3-2,TRBJ2-3,NA,TRBD2,TGTGCCAGCACCTCAGGGTTCGGGGGGACTGGCACAGATACGCAGTATTTT,CASTSGFGGTGTDTQYF
TRBV9,TRBJ1-2,NA,TRBD1,TGTGCCAGCAGCAGAGACGGGACAGGGAACAGTGGCTACACCTTC,CASSRDGTGNSGYTF
TRBV7-9,TRBJ2-2,few,NA,TGTGCCAGCAGCATATCGGGACGGATCAACACCGGGGAGCTGTTTTTT,CASSISGRINTGELFF
TRBV2,TRBJ2-5,NA,TRBD1,TGTGCCAGCAGTTCGGGACAGGGGGCCTATGAGACCCAGTACTTC,CASSSGQGAYETQYF
TRBV30,TRBJ1-2,few,TRBD1,TGTGCCTGGAGTGCCCCCCAGACAGGGATTGGCTACACCTTC,CAWSAPQTGIGYTF
TRBV20-1,TRBJ2-7,NA,NA,TGCAGTGCTGGGGACTACGAGCAGTACTTC,CSAGDYEQYF
TRBV5-1,TRBJ1-5,once,NA,TGCGCCAGCAGCTTGGAAGCAGGGGTGGAGCCCCAGCATTTT,CASSLEAGVEPQHF
TRBV5-1,TRBJ1-1,few,NA,TGCGCCAGCAGCTTCGGAGGGGCCTCAAGGGTCAACACTGAAGCTTTCTTT,CASSFGGASRVNTEAFF
TRBV11-2,TRBJ2-7,once,TRBD1,TGTGCCAGCAGCTTAGGACAGGGGGAGACCTACGAGCAGTACTTC,CASSLGQGETYEQYF
TRBV29-1,TRBJ1-5,NA,NA,TGCAGCGTTGAGGATTTTGGGCAGCCCCAGCATTTT,CSVEDFGQPQHF
TRBV7-9,TRBJ1-2,NA,NA,TGTGCCAGCAGCCGAGGCGGCAGAGAGATTAACTATGGCTACACCTTC,CASSRGGREINYGYTF
TRBV19,TRBJ2-3,NA,TRBD1,TGTGCCAGTATCGGGGGACAGGGCTTGGATACGCAGTATTTT,CASIGGQGLDTQYF
TRBV6-5,TRBJ2-1,NA,NA,TGTGCCAGCAGTCATATCAGGGGGGGGACCCAGTTCTTC,CASSHIRGGTQFF
TRBV2,TRBJ2-1,NA,NA,TGTGCCAGCAGTGTTCGGGCAGGAAACAACAATGAGCAGTTCTTC,CASSVRAGNNNEQFF